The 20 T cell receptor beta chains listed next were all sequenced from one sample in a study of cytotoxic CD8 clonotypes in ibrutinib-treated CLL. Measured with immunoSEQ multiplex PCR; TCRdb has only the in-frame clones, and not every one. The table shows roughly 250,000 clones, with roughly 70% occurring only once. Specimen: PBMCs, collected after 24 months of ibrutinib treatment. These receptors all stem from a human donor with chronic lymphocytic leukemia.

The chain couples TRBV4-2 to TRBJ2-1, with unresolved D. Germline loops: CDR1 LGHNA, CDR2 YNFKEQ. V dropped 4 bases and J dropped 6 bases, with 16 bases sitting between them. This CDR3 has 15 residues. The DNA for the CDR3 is TGTGCCAGCAGCCTCCAAGATTTGGGTGGCAATGAGCAGTTCTTC. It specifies CASSLQDLGGNEQFF.

CDR3 coding DNA: TGTGCCAGCAGGAAAGTGGGAGCCAAAAACATTCAGTACTTC. Amino acids: CASRKVGAKNIQYF. V usage is TRBV6-6 and J usage is TRBJ2-4; D unresolved. Germline V CDR1 and CDR2: MNHNY, SVGAGI (reference sequence). This CDR3 has 14 residues. Trimming pared 6 bases from V and 0 bases from J, leaving 9 bases between.

The CDR3 spells CASSRGGWKLFF. CDR3 bases: TGTGCCAGCAGCCGGGGTGGATGGAAACTGTTTTTT. V is TRBV7-6 and J is TRBJ1-4; D unclear. Germline lookup yields CDR1 SGHVS and CDR2 FNYEAQ. CDR3 length: 12 residues. V was shortened by 5 bases and J by 11 bases, with 12 bases between the two germline ends.

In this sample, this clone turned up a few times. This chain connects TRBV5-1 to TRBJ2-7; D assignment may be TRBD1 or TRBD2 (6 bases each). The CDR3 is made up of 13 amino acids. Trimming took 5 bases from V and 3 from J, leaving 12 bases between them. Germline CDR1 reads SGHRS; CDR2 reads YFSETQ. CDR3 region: CASRRQEGYEQYF. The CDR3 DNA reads TGCGCCAGCAGAAGACAGGAGGGCTACGAGCAGTACTTC.

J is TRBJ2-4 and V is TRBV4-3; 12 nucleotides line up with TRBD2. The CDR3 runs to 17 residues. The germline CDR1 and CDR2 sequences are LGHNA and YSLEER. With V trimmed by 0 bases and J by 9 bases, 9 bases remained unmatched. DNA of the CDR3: TGCGCCAGCAGCCAAGATCGACCTAGCGGGAGGGTGCCCATTCAGTACTTC. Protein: CASSQDRPSGRVPIQYF.

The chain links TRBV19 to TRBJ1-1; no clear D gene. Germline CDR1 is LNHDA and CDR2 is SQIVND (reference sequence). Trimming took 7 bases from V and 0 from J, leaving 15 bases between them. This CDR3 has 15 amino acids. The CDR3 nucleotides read TGTGCCAGTATTTCAGAGGCCAGCCTGAACACTGAAGCTTTCTTT. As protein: CASISEASLNTEAFF.

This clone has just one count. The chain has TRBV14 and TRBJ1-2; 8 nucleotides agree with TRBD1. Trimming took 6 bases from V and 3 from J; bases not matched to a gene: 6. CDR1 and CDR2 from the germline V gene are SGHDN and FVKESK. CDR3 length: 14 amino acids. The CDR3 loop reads CASRRTGSDYGYTF. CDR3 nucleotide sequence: TGTGCCAGCAGGCGGACAGGGAGTGACTATGGCTACACCTTC.

In DNA, the CDR3 is TGTGCCAGCAGCTTACTCCAGCTCACTGAAGCTTTCTTT. Its translation: CASSLLQLTEAFF. The chain combines TRBV7-9 with TRBJ1-1; D is uncertain. Looked up from germline, CDR1 is SEHNR and CDR2 is FQNEAQ (reference sequence). CDR3 length: 13 amino acids. V lost 2 bases and J lost 4, with 8 bases in between. Filled out from reference TRBV7-9 and TRBJ1-1, the complete variable domain reads DTGVSQNPRHKITKRGQNVTFRCDPISEHNRLYWYRQTLGQGPEFLTYFQNEAQLEKSRLLSDRFSAERPKGSFSTLEIQRTEQGDSAMYLCASSLLQLTEAFFGQGTRLTVV.

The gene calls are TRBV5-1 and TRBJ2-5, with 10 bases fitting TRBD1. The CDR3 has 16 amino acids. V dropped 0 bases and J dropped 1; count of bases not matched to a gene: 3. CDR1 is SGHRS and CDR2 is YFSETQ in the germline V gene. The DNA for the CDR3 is TGCGCCAGCAGCTTGGGGACAGGGGGTTTCCAAGAGACCCAGTACTTC. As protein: CASSLGTGGFQETQYF.

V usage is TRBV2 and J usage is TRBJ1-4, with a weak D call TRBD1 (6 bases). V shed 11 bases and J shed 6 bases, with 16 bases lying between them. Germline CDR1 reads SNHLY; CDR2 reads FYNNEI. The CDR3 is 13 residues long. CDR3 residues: CAVPGQSDEKLFF. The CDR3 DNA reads TGTGCCGTACCGGGACAATCAGATGAAAAACTGTTTTTT.

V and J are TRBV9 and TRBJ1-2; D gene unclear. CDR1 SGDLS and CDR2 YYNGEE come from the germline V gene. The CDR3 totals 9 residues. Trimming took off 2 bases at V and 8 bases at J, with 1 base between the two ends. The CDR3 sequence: CASSVGYTF. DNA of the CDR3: TGTGCCAGCAGCGTGGGCTACACCTTC.

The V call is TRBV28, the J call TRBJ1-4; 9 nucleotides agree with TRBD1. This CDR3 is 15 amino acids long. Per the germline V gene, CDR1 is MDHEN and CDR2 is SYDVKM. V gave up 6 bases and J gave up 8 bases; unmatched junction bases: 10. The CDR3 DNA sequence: TGTGCCAGCAGCTTCCCCGGGACAGGGAACGAAAAACTGTTTTTT. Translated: CASSFPGTGNEKLFF.

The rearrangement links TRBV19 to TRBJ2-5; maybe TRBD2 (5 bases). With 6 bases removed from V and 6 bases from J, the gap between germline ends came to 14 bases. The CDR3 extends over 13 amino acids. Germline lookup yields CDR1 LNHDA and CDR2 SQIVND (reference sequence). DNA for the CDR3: TGTGCCAGTAGGGCCGGGGTCGCTCAGACCCAGTACTTC. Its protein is CASRAGVAQTQYF.

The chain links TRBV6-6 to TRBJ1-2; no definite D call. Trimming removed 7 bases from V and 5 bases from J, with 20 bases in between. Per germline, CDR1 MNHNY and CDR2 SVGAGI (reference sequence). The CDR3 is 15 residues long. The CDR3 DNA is TGTGCCAGCACCTCTATCGGGCCCTCTTTTTATGGCTACACCTTC. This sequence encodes CASTSIGPSFYGYTF.

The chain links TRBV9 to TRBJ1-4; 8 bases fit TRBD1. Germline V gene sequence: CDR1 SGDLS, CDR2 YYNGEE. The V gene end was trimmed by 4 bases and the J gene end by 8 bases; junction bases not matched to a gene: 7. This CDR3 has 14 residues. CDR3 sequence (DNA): TGTGCCAGCAGCCCAGGACAGGGCTGGGAAAAACTGTTTTTT. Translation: CASSPGQGWEKLFF.

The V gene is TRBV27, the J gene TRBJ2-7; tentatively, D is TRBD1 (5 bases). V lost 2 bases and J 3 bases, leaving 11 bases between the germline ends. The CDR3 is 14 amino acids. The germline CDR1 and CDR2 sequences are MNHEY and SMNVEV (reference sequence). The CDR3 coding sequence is TGTGCCAGCAGTTTACATTCAAGGGGCTACGAGCAGTACTTC. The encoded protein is CASSLHSRGYEQYF.

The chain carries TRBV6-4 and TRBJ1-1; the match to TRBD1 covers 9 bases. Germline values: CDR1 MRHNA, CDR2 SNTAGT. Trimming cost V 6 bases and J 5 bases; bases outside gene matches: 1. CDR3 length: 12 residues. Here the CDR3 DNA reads TGTGCCAGCAGGGACAGGGGAACTGAAGCTTTCTTT. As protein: CASRDRGTEAFF.

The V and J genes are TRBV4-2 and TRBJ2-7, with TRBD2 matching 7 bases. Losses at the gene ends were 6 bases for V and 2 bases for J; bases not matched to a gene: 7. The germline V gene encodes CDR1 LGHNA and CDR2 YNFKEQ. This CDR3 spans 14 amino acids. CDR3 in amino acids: CASSPGLGPYEQYF. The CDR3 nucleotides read TGTGCCAGCAGTCCCGGACTAGGTCCCTACGAGCAGTACTTC.

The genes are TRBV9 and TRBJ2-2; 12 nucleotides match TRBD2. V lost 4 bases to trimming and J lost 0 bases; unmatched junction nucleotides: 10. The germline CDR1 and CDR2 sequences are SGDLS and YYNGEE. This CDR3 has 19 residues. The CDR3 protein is CASSPSGTSGRSNTGELFF. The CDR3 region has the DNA TGTGCCAGCAGCCCCTCCGGGACTAGCGGGCGTTCGAACACCGGGGAGCTGTTTTTT.

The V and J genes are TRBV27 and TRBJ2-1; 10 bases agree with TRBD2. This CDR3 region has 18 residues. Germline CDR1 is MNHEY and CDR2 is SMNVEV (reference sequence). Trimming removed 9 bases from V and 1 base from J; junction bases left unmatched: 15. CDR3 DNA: TGTGCCAGTCGCCCGGGACTAGCGAGCTTCGAATCCTACAATGAGCAGTTCTTC. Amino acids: CASRPGLASFESYNEQFF.